Sequencing of this T cell receptor (beta chain) was carried out in a study of response to subunit inactivated influenza vaccine. Whole-study findings and limits: Authors suggested each seasonal flu vaccination may recruit only limited numbers of new T cells.

Regarding this clonotype: Its antigen is unidentified.

The germline V gene encodes CDR1 LGHNA and CDR2 YSLEER. CDR3 length: 13 residues. Trimming removed 0 bases from V and 7 bases from J, with 6 bases in between. Each CDR3 protein gets one entry after TCRdb re-called the RT-PCR reads with MiXCR. The table shows approximately 530,000 distinct CDR3 sequences, with approximately 12% occurring only once. This specimen consisted of PBMCs from blood, obtained about 40 days after vaccination. The chain has TRBV4-3 and TRBJ2-2; no firm D call. The receptor comes from a middle-aged man who received an inactivated influenza vaccine. The CDR3 here is CASSQDFGGELFF. The CDR3 nucleotides read TGCGCCAGCAGCCAAGATTTCGGCGGGGAGCTGTTTTTT.